Listed below are T cell receptor beta chains from one sample, sequenced in a study of cytomegalovirus exposure and HLA in healthy donors. Generated by immunoSEQ multiplex PCR, the TCRdb table keeps only in-frame clones and is missing some. This table holds 180,000 or so clones, about nine tenths found once. Sequencing was performed on PBMCs. Every receptor here comes from a man aged 25-45 years in good health and CMV-seropositive. The CDR3 runs from the conserved cysteine through the conserved F or W. A D gene is named only where the DNA matches it firmly.

J: TRBJ2-1; D: TRBD2; V: TRBV6-6; CDR3: CASIRNSVSGYNEQFF
J: TRBJ2-7; D: NA; V: TRBV7-9; CDR3: CASSLGTLSEQYF
J: TRBJ2-1; D: NA; V: TRBV11-3; CDR3: CASSLSSAYNEQFF
J: TRBJ2-2; D: TRBD1; V: TRBV11-3; CDR3: CASSQGDMNTGELFF
J: TRBJ2-1; D: TRBD1; V: TRBV5-1; CDR3: CASSRDSDTYNEQFF
J: TRBJ2-5; D: NA; V: TRBV9; CDR3: CASSLWQKGETQYF
J: TRBJ2-7; D: NA; V: TRBV7-2; CDR3: CASSPWDNRREQYF
J: TRBJ2-3; D: TRBD2; V: TRBV6-5; CDR3: CASSSGRAYVDTQYF
J: TRBJ2-4; D: TRBD2; V: TRBV27; CDR3: CASSLSVAGNIQYF
J: TRBJ2-2; D: NA; V: TRBV4-3; CDR3: CASSPTGINTGELFF
J: TRBJ2-7; D: NA; V: TRBV4-1; CDR3: CASSQDWIADVYEQYF
J: TRBJ2-5; D: TRBD2; V: TRBV11-1; CDR3: CASSLASIGGIPQETQYF
J: TRBJ2-5; D: NA; V: TRBV5-4; CDR3: CASSPAPPGGIGQETQYF
J: TRBJ1-1; D: NA; V: TRBV18; CDR3: CASSNYRVSSTEAFF
J: TRBJ2-1; D: TRBD2; V: TRBV4-3; CDR3: CASSQETSGSYNEQFF
J: TRBJ1-2; D: NA; V: TRBV19; CDR3: CASRTGGGYTF
J: TRBJ1-1; D: NA; V: TRBV7-8; CDR3: CASSSYRGAVTEAFF
J: TRBJ2-7; D: TRBD1; V: TRBV27; CDR3: CASSFRKTPGQGNHEQYF
J: TRBJ2-5; D: NA; V: TRBV9; CDR3: CASSPGASRQETQYF
J: TRBJ1-5; D: TRBD1; V: TRBV2; CDR3: CASGKQGAHQPQHF
J: TRBJ2-7; D: TRBD1; V: TRBV5-4; CDR3: CASSFTGGAYEQYF
J: TRBJ2-1; D: NA; V: TRBV6-5; CDR3: CASSYSYGTEQFF
J: TRBJ2-1; D: NA; V: TRBV2; CDR3: CASSEARTSFNEQFF
J: TRBJ2-5; D: NA; V: TRBV16; CDR3: CASSQSQETQYF
J: TRBJ2-3; D: TRBD2; V: TRBV5-1; CDR3: CASSSGLAGGLVTDTQYF
J: TRBJ2-7; D: NA; V: TRBV27; CDR3: CASSLSSSNEQYF